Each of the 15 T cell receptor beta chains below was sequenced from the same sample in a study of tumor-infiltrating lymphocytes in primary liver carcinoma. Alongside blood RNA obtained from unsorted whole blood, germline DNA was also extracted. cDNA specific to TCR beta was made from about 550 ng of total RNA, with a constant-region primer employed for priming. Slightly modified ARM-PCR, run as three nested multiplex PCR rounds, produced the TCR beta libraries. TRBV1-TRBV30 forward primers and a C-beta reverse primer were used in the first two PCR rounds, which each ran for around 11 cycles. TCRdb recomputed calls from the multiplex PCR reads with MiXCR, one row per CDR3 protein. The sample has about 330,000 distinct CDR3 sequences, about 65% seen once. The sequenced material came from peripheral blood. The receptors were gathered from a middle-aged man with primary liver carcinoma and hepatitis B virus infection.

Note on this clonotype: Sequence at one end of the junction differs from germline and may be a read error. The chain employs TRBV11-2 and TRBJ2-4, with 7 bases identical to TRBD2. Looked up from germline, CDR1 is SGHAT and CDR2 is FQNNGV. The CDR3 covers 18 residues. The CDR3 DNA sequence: TGTGTCAGCAGCTTAGGGCTTCGGGGGGATGAAGCCAAAAACATTCAGTACTTC. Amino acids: CVSSLGLRGDEAKNIQYF.

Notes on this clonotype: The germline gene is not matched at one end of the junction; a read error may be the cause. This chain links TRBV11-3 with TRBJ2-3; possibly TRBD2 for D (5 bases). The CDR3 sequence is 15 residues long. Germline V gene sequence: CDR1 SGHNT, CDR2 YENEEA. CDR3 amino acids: CASSGSGESTDTQYF. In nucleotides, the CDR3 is TGTGCCAGCAGCGGGAGCGGCGAGAGCACGGATACGCAGTATTTT. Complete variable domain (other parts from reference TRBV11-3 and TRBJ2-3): EAGVVQSPRYKIIEKKQPVAFWCNPISGHNTLYWYLQNLGQGPELLIRYENEEAVDDSQLPKDRFSAERLKGVDSTLKIQPAELGDSAVYLCASSGSGESTDTQYFGPGTRLTVL.

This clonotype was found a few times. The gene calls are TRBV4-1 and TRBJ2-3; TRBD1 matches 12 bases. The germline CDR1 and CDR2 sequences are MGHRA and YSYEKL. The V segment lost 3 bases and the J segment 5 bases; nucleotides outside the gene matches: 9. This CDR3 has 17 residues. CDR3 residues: CASSHVGTGGAEDTQYF. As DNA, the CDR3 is TGCGCCAGCAGCCATGTGGGGACAGGGGGCGCGGAAGATACGCAGTATTTT.

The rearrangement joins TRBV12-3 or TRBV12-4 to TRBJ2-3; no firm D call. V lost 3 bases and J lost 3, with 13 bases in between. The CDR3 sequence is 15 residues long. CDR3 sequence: CASSFPAWGTDTQYF. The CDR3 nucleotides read TGTGCCAGCAGTTTTCCGGCCTGGGGTACAGATACGCAGTATTTT.

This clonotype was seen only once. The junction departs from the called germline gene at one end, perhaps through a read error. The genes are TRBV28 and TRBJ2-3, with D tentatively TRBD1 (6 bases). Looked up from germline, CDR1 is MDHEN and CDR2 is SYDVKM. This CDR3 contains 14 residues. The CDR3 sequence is CASSPQPGEDMQYF. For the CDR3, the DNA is TGTGCCAGCAGTCCGCAACCAGGGGAAGATATGCAGTATTTT.

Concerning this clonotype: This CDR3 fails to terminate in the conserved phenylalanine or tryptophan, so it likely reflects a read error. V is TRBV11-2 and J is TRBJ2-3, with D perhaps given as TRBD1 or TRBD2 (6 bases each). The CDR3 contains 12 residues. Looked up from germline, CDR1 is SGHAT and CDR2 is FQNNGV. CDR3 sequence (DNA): TGCGCCAGCAGCTTTGAGGGGGGTACGCAGTATCTT. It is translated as CASSFEGGTQYL.

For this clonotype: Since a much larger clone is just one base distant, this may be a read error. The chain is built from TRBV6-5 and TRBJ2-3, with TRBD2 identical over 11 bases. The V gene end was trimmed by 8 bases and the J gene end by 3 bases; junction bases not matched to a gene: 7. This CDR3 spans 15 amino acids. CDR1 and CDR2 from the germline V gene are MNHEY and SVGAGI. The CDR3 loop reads CASGLAGGRTDTQYF. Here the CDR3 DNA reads TGTGCCAGCGGCTTAGCGGGAGGGAGGACAGATACGCAGTATTTT.

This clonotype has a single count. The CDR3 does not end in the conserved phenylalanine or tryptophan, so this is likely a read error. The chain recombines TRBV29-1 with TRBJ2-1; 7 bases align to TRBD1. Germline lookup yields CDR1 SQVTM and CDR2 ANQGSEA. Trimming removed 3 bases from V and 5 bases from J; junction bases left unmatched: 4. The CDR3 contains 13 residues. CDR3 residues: CSVESQGDNEQFL. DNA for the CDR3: TGCAGCGTTGAGTCTCAGGGGGACAATGAGCAGTTCCTC.

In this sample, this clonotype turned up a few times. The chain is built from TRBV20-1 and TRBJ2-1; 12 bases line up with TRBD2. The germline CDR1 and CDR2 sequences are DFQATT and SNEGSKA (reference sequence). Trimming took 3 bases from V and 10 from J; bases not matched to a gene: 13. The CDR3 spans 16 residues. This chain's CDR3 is CSASAPASGRAGEQFF. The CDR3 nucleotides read TGCAGTGCTAGTGCCCCGGCTAGCGGGAGGGCCGGAGAGCAGTTCTTC.

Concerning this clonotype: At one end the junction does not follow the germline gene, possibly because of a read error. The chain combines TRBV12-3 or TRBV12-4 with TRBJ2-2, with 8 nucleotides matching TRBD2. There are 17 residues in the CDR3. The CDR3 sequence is CASSLWIAGTNTGELFF. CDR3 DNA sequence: TGTGCCAGCAGTTTATGGATAGCGGGAACAAACACCGGTGAGCTGTTTTTT.

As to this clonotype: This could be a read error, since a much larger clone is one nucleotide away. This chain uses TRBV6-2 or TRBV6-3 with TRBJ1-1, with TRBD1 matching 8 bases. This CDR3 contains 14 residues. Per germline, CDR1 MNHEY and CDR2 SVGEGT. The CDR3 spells CASSQGAPKSEALF. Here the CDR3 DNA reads TGTGCCAGCAGTCAGGGGGCCCCGAAGTCTGAAGCTCTCTTT.

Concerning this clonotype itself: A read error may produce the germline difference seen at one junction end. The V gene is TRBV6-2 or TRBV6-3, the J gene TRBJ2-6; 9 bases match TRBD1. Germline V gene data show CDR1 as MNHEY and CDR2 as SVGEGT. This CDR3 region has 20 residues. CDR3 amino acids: CASNYYGQGISISGANVLTF. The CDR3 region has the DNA TGTGCCAGCAATTACTATGGACAGGGGATCTCTATCTCTGGGGCCAACGTCCTGACTTTC.

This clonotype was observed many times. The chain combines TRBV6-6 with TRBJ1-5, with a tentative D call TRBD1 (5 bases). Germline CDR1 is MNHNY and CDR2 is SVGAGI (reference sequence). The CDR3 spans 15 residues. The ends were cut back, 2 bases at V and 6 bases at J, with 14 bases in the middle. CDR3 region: CASSYGQGEGQPQHF. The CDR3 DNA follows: TGTGCCAGCAGTTACGGGCAGGGAGAAGGTCAGCCCCAGCATTTT.

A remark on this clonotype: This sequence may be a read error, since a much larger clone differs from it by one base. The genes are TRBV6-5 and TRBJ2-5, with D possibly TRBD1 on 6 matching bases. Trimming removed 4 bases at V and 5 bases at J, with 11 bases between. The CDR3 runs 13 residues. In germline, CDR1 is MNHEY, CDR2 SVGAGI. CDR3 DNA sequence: TGTGCCAGCAGTTCAGGGGTTCGGGAGACCCAGTACTTC. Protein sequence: CASSSGVRETQYF.

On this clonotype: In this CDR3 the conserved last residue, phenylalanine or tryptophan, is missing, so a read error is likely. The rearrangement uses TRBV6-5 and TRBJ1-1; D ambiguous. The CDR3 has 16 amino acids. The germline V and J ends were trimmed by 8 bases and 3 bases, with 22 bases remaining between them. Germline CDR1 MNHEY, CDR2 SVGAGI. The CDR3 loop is CASGRAGPPLDTEAFY. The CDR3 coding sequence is TGTGCCAGCGGTAGGGCAGGTCCGCCCCTCGACACTGAAGCTTTCTAT.